This record covers a single TCR beta chain. Authors' processing steps: Reference gene primer amplification gave nucleated cell count estimates. Clones were read by immunoSEQ multiplex PCR, and TCRdb kept only the in-frame ones, dropping some. V and J calls and clone size are copied from that table; D and trimming were computed from the DNA. The sample records some 340,000 clones, about 83% being singletons. The data stem from a study of blood T cell repertoires in COVID-19. Study-level information: Samples representing acute and convalescent COVID-19 were sourced from the United States, Italy and Spain. In each case, the material was cDNA or gDNA derived from T cells, B-cell-depleted T cells, or PBMCs.

Looked up from germline, CDR1 is LGHDT and CDR2 is YNNKEL (reference sequence). The CDR3 is 14 amino acids. V shed 1 base and J shed 1 base, with 7 bases lying between them. The specimen sequenced was peripheral blood. The chain combines TRBV3-1 (or the pseudogene TRBV3-2) with TRBJ1-1; no reliable D call. The sequence came from a young man with active or convalescent COVID-19. Here the CDR3 reads CASSQGRQNTEAFF. The CDR3 nucleotides are TGTGCCAGCAGCCAAGGCAGGCAGAACACTGAAGCTTTCTTT.